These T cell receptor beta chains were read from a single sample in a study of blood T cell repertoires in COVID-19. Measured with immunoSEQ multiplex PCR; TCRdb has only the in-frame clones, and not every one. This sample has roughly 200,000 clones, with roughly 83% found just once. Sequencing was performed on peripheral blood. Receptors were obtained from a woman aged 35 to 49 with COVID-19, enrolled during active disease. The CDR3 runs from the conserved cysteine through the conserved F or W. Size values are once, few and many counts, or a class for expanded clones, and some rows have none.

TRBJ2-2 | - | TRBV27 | CASSYSGGAFGELFF
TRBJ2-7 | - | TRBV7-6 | CASSLGWGPEQYF
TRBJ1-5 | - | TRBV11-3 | CASRDRGYGNQPQHF
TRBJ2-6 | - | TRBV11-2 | CASSLGLASGANVLTF
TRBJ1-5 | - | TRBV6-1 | CASSETARAQHF
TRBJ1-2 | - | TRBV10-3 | CAIGGTVGYGYTF
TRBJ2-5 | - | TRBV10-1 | CASSALGLRETQYF
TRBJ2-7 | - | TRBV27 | CASSLNGQGFGEQYF
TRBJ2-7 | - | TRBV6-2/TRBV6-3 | CASSSPGGPLSYEQYF
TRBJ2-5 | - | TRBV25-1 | CASSVLAGGTGETQYF
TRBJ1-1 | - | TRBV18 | CASSTGQDTEAFF
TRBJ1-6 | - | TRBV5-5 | CASSLEGGWGSPLHF
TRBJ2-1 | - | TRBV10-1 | CASSESGSRPYNEQFF
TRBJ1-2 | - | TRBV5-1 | CASSLRERLRDGHGYTF
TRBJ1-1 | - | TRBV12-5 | CASGLVRDRGVVWTEAFF
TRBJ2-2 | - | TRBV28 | CASSMRVNTGELFF
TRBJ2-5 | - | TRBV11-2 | CASSLGYLETQYF
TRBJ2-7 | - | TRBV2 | CASSGRDSYEQYF
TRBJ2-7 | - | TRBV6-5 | CASSFMTGVAYEQYF
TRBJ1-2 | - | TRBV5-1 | CASMQGRENGYTF
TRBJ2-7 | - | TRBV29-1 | CSVDGTGLPYEQYF
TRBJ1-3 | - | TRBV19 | CASSLPVSTDTIYF
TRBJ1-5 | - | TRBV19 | CASRASNQPQHF
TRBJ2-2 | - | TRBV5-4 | CASSLEPTGQITGELFF
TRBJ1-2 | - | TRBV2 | CASRGDSDYGYTF
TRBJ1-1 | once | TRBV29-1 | CSALTGNEGTEAFF
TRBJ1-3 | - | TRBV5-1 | CASSLAAGGGRGPTIYF
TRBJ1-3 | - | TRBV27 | CASSLAGSFSGNTIYF
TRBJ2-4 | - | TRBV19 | CASRFWAETKNIQYF
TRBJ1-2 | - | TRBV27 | CASTPQGKNYGYTF
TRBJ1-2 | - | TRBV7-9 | CASSLGSRYGYTF
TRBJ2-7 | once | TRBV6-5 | CASSYSPSGMIYEQYF
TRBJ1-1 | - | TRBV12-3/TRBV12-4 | CASSFRPEAEAFF
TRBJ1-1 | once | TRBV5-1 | CASSLRDTEAFF
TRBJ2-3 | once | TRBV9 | CASRGHSTDTQYF
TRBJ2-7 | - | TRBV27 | CASRGTAGGPDEQYF
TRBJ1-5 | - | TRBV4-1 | CASSQDKRQNSNQPQHF
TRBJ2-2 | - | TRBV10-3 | CAISPGHLNTGELFF
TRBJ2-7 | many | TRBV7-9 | CASGTGRPEQYF
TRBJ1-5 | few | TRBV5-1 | CASHKTDPYSNQPQHF
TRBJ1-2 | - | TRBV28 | CASSLDSNYGYTF
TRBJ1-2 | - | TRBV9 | CASSPRGDRGRESYTF
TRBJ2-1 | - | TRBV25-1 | CASSGLGPLGEQFF
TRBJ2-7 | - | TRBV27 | CASSPGTGWDSYEQYF
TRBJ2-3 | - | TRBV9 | CASSVGLAGTYTDTQYF
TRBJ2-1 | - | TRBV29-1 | CSSDLAGVMGQFF
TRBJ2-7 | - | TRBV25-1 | CASSEWGQGSYEQYF
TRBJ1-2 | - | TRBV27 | CASSSSYRLTGGYTF
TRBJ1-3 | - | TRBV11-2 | CASSLAAGNTIYF
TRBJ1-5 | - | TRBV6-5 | CASSRNRASNQPQHF
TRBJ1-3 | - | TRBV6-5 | CASSYTPTGNTIYF
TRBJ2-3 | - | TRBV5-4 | CASSRGLSTSPDTQYF
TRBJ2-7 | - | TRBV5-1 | CASSLDSGPTYEQYF